This is a list of T cell receptor beta chains from one sample in a study of T-cell reconstitution after alpha-beta-depleted transplantation in children. TCRdb analysed the PCR reads with MiXCR anew, one entry per CDR3 protein. The sample carries just under 550,000 distinct CDR3 sequences, 18% recorded once. The sequencing used PBMCs from the stem cell graft donor, collected from the stem cell graft. The source is a human donor who donated a stem cell graft to a child with acute lymphoblastic leukemia. The CDR3 runs from the conserved cysteine through the conserved F or W. D genes are given only for firm matches. The size field is filled for only some rows; it gives once, few, many or a size class.

D	J	size	V	DNA	CDR3
NA	TRBJ2-7	few	TRBV7-9	TGTGCCAGCAGCTACTTGGGGGCCCCGTACTTC	CASSYLGAPYF
TRBD2	TRBJ2-3	few	TRBV9	TGTGCCAGCAGCGTTTCCGCGGGAGACCTTCCCACCACAGATACGCAGTATTTT	CASSVSAGDLPTTDTQYF
NA	TRBJ1-1	NA	TRBV7-3	TGTGCCAGCAGCTTATCCCCCGGTGGTACTGAAGCTTTCTTT	CASSLSPGGTEAFF
TRBD2	TRBJ2-1	few	TRBV5-6	TGTGCCAGCAGCTTGATCCAGCGGGGCTACAATGAGCAGTTCTTC	CASSLIQRGYNEQFF
NA	TRBJ1-6	few	TRBV5-6	TGTGCCAGCAGCTGGTCCGGGACACCAATGAGCTCCTATAATTCACCCCTCCACTTT	CASSWSGTPMSSYNSPLHF
NA	TRBJ2-1	NA	TRBV11-2	TGTGCCAGCAGTGGGGCCGGGGATGAGCAGTTCTTC	CASSGAGDEQFF
TRBD1	TRBJ2-5	few	TRBV7-9	TGTGCCAGCAGCGAGACAGGGGGCGGGGAGACCCAGTACTTC	CASSETGGGETQYF
NA	TRBJ2-3	NA	TRBV29-1	TGCAGCGTTAGACGCGGGGTGGATACGCAGTATTTT	CSVRRGVDTQYF
NA	TRBJ2-7	few	TRBV3-1	TGTGCCAGCAGCCAAGTCGGGCACGAGCAGTACTTC	CASSQVGHEQYF
NA	TRBJ1-3	NA	TRBV20-1	TGCAGTGCTACCGCGAAAGGCAGCATCTCTGGAAACACCATATATTTT	CSATAKGSISGNTIYF
NA	TRBJ2-1	many	TRBV5-1	TGTGCCAGCAGTTTGGGGGGAGCGTACAATGAGCAGTTCTTC	CASSLGGAYNEQFF
NA	TRBJ2-5	NA	TRBV12-3/TRBV12-4	TGTGCCAGCACCACCTGGGCCCAAGAGACCCAGTACTTC	CASTTWAQETQYF
TRBD1	TRBJ2-1	few	TRBV19	TGTGCCAGTAGTATTAAGGTGTGGACAGGGATCTCCTACAATGAGCAGTTCTTC	CASSIKVWTGISYNEQFF
TRBD2	TRBJ2-3	few	TRBV4-1	TGCGCCAGCAGACATACTAGCGGGAGCCCCGGGGGCACAGATACGCAGTATTTT	CASRHTSGSPGGTDTQYF
NA	TRBJ2-7	NA	TRBV4-1	TGCGCCAGCAGCCATGGAGGGGGCGATCAGTACTTC	CASSHGGGDQYF
TRBD1	TRBJ2-2	NA	TRBV29-1	TGCAGCGTGGGGACAGGGTTCGTCTCCGGGGAGCTGTTTTTT	CSVGTGFVSGELFF
TRBD2	TRBJ2-1	NA	TRBV29-1	TGCAGCGTTGGGGATAGCGGGAGTTACAATGAGCAGTTCTTC	CSVGDSGSYNEQFF
NA	TRBJ2-6	NA	TRBV19	TGTGCCAGTAGGGCAGATTCTGGGGCCAACGTCCTGACTTTC	CASRADSGANVLTF
NA	TRBJ1-5	once	TRBV12-3/TRBV12-4	TGTGCCAGCAGTCCTAGGACCAGGAATAGCAATCAGCCCCAGCATTTT	CASSPRTRNSNQPQHF
TRBD1	TRBJ2-5	once	TRBV20-1	TGCAGTGCACCTACACAGGGGGGAGAGACCCAGTACTTC	CSAPTQGGETQYF
NA	TRBJ2-7	NA	TRBV4-1	TGCGCCAGCAGCCAAGATCCCGGTAGCAGTGACTACGAGCAGTACTTC	CASSQDPGSSDYEQYF
TRBD1	TRBJ1-4	NA	TRBV2	TGTGCCAGCAGTCCGTACGGGACAGTAACTTCCCTTCCTAATGAAAAACTGTTTTTT	CASSPYGTVTSLPNEKLFF
NA	TRBJ1-5	NA	TRBV4-1	TGCGCCAGCAGCCAAGCCAGCACGGGGAATCAGCCCCAGCATTTT	CASSQASTGNQPQHF
TRBD1	TRBJ1-3	NA	TRBV10-3	TGTGCCATCAGTACCCTACAGGGGAAGTTGGGAAACACCATATATTTT	CAISTLQGKLGNTIYF
NA	TRBJ2-1	NA	TRBV19	TGTGCCAGTAGTATTAGGTGGGGCGCGAATGAGCAGTTCTTC	CASSIRWGANEQFF
NA	TRBJ1-2	few	TRBV7-8	TGTGCCAGCAGCCCTCCTCTAGGGTGGACAGACCCTTATGGCTACACCTTC	CASSPPLGWTDPYGYTF
NA	TRBJ1-1	few	TRBV20-1	TGCAGTGCTAGAGATCGTGGGGGGCAGATTATATGGACTGAAGCTTTCTTT	CSARDRGGQIIWTEAFF
NA	TRBJ2-7	NA	TRBV11-2	TGTGCCAGCAGCTTAGGGACCTACTACGAGCAGTACTTC	CASSLGTYYEQYF
TRBD1	TRBJ1-5	NA	TRBV4-1	TGCGCCAGCAGCCGAGAGGCGGGACAGTTTAATCAGCCCCAGCATTTT	CASSREAGQFNQPQHF
TRBD2	TRBJ2-1	few	TRBV5-6	TGTGCCAGCAGCCGCCGGACTAGCGGACCAAATGAGCAGTTCTTC	CASSRRTSGPNEQFF
NA	TRBJ2-2	few	TRBV24-1	TGTGCCACCAGTGATTCCGGACAGCCGAACACCGGGGAGCTGTTTTTT	CATSDSGQPNTGELFF
TRBD1	TRBJ2-7	NA	TRBV25-1	TGTGCCAGCGAGGGACAGAAACTTTACGAGCAGTACTTC	CASEGQKLYEQYF
TRBD2	TRBJ2-1	few	TRBV3-1	TGTGCCAGCAGCCACTTGGGACTAGCGGGGGACAATGAGCAGTTCTTC	CASSHLGLAGDNEQFF
TRBD2	TRBJ2-1	NA	TRBV4-1	TGCGCCAGCAGCCAGCCGACTAGCGGGAGTGGGGATGAGCAGTTCTTC	CASSQPTSGSGDEQFF
TRBD2	TRBJ2-5	NA	TRBV20-1	TGCAGTGCTCACACTAGCGCCACGCTTTTCCAAGAGACCCAGTACTTC	CSAHTSATLFQETQYF
TRBD2	TRBJ2-1	NA	TRBV7-3	TGTGCCAGCAGCCCTCACCCTAGCGGATCCTACAATGAGCAGTTCTTC	CASSPHPSGSYNEQFF
NA	TRBJ2-5	few	TRBV29-1	TGCAGCGTTGGGAAGCTACAGGGGAGGGGAGAGACCCAGTACTTC	CSVGKLQGRGETQYF
TRBD2	TRBJ2-7	few	TRBV7-8	TGTCCCAGCAGCTTAGGGACGGGAGGGCAGAGCTCCTACGAGCAGTACTTC	CPSSLGTGGQSSYEQYF
TRBD1	TRBJ1-6	NA	TRBV10-3	TGTGCCATCAGTGAAGGGGGCTCGAATTCACCCCTCCACTTT	CAISEGGSNSPLHF
NA	TRBJ2-1	few	TRBV4-1	TGCGCCAGCAGCCACGCTTTGGTAGGCATCCAGGGTAATGAGCAGTTCTTC	CASSHALVGIQGNEQFF
NA	TRBJ2-5	few	TRBV5-6	TGTGCCAGCAGCTTGAAAGCGACAGCTCGGCAGGGAGAGACCCAGTACTTC	CASSLKATARQGETQYF
TRBD2	TRBJ2-1	few	TRBV24-1	TGTGCCACCAGTGATCGGCGGGAGGGCCGCGATGAGCAGTTCTTC	CATSDRREGRDEQFF
TRBD1	TRBJ2-1	NA	TRBV12-3/TRBV12-4	TGTGCCAGCAGTAGAACCGGGACAGGGGCCTACAATGAGCAGTTCTTC	CASSRTGTGAYNEQFF
TRBD2	TRBJ2-7	NA	TRBV7-9	TGTGCCAGCAGCTTAGATAGCGGGAGCAGCTTCTACGAGCAGTACTTC	CASSLDSGSSFYEQYF
NA	TRBJ1-2	NA	TRBV12-3/TRBV12-4	TGTGCCAGCAGCGAAGGCTATGGCTACACCTTC	CASSEGYGYTF
NA	TRBJ2-1	few	TRBV5-1	TGCGCCAGCAGGCTAGAATCCTCCTACAATGAGCAGTTCTTC	CASRLESSYNEQFF
NA	TRBJ2-7	few	TRBV18	TGTGCCAGCTCACCACCGAGGGGCACAGGACACTACGCGCAGTACTTC	CASSPPRGTGHYAQYF